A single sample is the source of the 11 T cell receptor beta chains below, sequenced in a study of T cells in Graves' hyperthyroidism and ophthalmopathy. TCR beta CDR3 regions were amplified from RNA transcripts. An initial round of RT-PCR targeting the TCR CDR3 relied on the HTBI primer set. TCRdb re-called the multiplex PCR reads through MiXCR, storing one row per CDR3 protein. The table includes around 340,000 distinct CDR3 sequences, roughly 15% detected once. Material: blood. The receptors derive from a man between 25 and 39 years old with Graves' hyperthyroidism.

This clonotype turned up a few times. The DNA for the CDR3 is TGTGCCAGCACCCTCCCAGGGGGCAATCAGCCCCAGCATTTT. It codes for CASTLPGGNQPQHF. The chain has TRBV28 and TRBJ1-5; TRBD1 might be the D (6 bases). The CDR3 extends over 14 amino acids. V was clipped by 7 bases and J by 2 bases, with 12 bases between them. The germline CDR1 and CDR2 sequences are MDHEN and SYDVKM.

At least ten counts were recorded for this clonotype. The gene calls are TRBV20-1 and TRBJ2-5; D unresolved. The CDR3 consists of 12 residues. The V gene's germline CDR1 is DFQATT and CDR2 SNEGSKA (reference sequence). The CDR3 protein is CSPLQTQETQYF. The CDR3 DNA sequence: TGCAGCCCCCTCCAGACACAAGAGACCCAGTACTTC.

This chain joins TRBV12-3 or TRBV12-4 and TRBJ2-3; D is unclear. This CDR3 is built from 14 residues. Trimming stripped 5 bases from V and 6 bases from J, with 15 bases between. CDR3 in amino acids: CASSPLGLEDTQYF. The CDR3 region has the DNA TGTGCCAGCAGTCCGTTGGGATTAGAGGATACGCAGTATTTT.

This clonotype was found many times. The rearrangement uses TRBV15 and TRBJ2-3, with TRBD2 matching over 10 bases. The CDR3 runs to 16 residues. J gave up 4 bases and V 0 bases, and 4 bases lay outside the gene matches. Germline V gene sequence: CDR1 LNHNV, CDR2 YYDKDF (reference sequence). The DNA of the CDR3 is TGTGCCACCAGCAGAGAGCTAGCGGGAGTAGCAGATACGCAGTATTTT. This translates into CATSRELAGVADTQYF.

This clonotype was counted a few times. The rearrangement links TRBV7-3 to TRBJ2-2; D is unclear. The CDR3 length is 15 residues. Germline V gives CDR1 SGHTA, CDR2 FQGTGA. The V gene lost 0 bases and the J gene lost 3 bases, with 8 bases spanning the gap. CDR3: CASSLTRSYTGELFF. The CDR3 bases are TGTGCCAGCAGCTTAACCCGGAGTTACACCGGGGAGCTGTTTTTT.

The CDR3 coding sequence is TGCGCCAGCAGTGAGTCGGGGAGTCGGACAAACGGGGTCAGAGTGTCAATTTATAATTCACCCCTCCACTTT. Protein: CASSESGSRTNGVRVSIYNSPLHF. The chain has TRBV10-1 and TRBJ1-6; D possibly corresponds to TRBD1 (5 bases). Germline CDR1 reads WNHNN; CDR2 reads SYGVQD (reference sequence). This CDR3 comprises 24 residues. Trimming removed 0 bases from V and 4 bases from J, with 34 bases in between.

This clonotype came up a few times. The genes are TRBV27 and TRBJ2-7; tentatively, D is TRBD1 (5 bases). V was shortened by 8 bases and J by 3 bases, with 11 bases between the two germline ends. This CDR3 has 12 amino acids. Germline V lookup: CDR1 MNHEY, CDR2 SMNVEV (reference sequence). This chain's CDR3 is CASQGLDYEQYF. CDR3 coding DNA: TGTGCCAGCCAGGGCCTAGACTACGAGCAGTACTTC.

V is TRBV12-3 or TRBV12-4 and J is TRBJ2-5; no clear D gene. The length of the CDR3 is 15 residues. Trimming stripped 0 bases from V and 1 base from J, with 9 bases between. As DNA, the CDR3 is TGTGCCAGCAGTTTAGCGCCGGGTATCCAAGAGACCCAGTACTTC. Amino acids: CASSLAPGIQETQYF.

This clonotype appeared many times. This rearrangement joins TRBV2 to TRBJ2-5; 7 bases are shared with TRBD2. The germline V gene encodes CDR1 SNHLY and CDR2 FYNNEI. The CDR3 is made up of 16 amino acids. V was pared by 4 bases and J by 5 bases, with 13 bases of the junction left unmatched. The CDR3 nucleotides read TGTGCCAGCAGTGTTACGGCGGGAGAAAGTTGGGAGACCCAGTACTTC. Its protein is CASSVTAGESWETQYF.

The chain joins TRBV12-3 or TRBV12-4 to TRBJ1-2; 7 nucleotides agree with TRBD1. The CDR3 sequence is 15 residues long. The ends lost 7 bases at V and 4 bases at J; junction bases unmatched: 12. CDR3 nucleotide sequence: TGTGCCAGCACCCACCGGGACAGTTTATTCTATGGCTACACCTTC. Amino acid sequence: CASTHRDSLFYGYTF.

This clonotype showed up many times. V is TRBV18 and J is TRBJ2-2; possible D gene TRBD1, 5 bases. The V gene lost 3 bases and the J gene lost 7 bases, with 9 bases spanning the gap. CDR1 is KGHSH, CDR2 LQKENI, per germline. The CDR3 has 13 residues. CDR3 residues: CASSPTDDGELFF. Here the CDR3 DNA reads TGTGCCAGCTCACCGACAGATGACGGGGAGCTGTTTTTT.